A single sample gave rise to the 24 T cell receptor beta chains below, sequenced in a study of CD8 T cells in Susac syndrome. Reverse transcription of about 0.5 to 1 ug RNA was carried out with random hexamers. TCRdb re-called the immunoSEQ multiplex PCR reads through MiXCR, storing one row per CDR3 protein. The table includes around 230,000 distinct CDR3 sequences, 95% detected once. The sequenced sample consisted of CD4+ T cells from PBMCs. The source is a human donor with multiple sclerosis.

This clonotype was observed a single time. This sequence joins TRBV20-1 and TRBJ2-4; no definite D call. This CDR3 region has 15 residues. V was shortened by 4 bases and J by 0 bases, with 13 bases between the two germline ends. Germline CDR1 is DFQATT and CDR2 is SNEGSKA (reference sequence). The chain's CDR3 is CSAKRRYLAKNIQYF. The CDR3 DNA reads as TGCAGTGCTAAGAGGCGTTACTTAGCCAAAAACATTCAGTACTTC.

The V and J genes are TRBV14 and TRBJ1-2; no firm D call. Trimming took off 0 bases at V and 4 bases at J, with 9 bases between the two ends. Germline lookup yields CDR1 SGHDN and CDR2 FVKESK. The length of the CDR3 is 14 residues. The CDR3 reads CASSQDSRLYGYTF. The CDR3 DNA follows: TGTGCCAGCAGCCAAGATTCGAGACTCTATGGCTACACCTTC.

The chain has TRBV6-2 or TRBV6-3 and TRBJ1-1; the match to TRBD1 covers 8 bases. The CDR3 covers 14 residues. The germline CDR1 and CDR2 sequences are MNHEY and SVGEGT. V dropped 6 bases and J dropped 1; count of bases not matched to a gene: 4. CDR3 nucleotides: TGTGCCAGCAGGAGACAGGGGAAGAACACTGAAGCTTTCTTT. This encodes CASRRQGKNTEAFF.

This clonotype was detected only once. The gene calls are TRBV12-3 or TRBV12-4 and TRBJ1-5; D is unclear. The CDR3 has 15 amino acids. The ends were cut back, 7 bases at V and 5 bases at J, with 18 bases in the middle. Here the CDR3 reads CASTPAGIGDQPQHF. The CDR3 DNA reads TGTGCCAGCACCCCGGCGGGGATTGGGGATCAGCCCCAGCATTTT.

The sample holds one count of this clonotype. The CDR3 bases are TGCAGTGCCACTAGCGTCACCTACGAGCAGTACTTC. Protein: CSATSVTYEQYF. The V call is TRBV20-1, the J call TRBJ2-7, with TRBD2 matching over 7 bases. The V and J ends lost 6 bases and 2 bases, in that order; junction bases with no gene match: 4. The germline gives CDR1 DFQATT, CDR2 SNEGSKA (reference sequence). This CDR3 is 12 amino acids long.

The V call is TRBV9, the J call TRBJ2-7; weak D call: TRBD1 (6 bases). This CDR3 region has 15 residues. Looked up from germline, CDR1 is SGDLS and CDR2 is YYNGEE. V was cut by 0 bases and J by 7 bases, with 17 bases left in between. The CDR3 loop reads CASSVGEGGSGEQYF. CDR3 sequence (DNA): TGTGCCAGCAGCGTAGGGGAAGGGGGAAGTGGAGAGCAGTACTTC.

The chain recombines TRBV27 with TRBJ2-1, with TRBD2 matching 8 bases. The CDR3 sequence is 13 residues long. Germline loops: CDR1 MNHEY, CDR2 SMNVEV (reference sequence). Germline trimming cut 5 bases from V and 6 bases from J; bases unmatched to any gene: 3. CDR3 protein: CASSLAGLNEQFF. The DNA for the CDR3 is TGTGCCAGCAGTCTAGCGGGCCTCAATGAGCAGTTCTTC.

The chain uses TRBV2 and TRBJ2-2, with 12 bases matching TRBD2. The CDR3 contains 16 residues. In germline, CDR1 is SNHLY, CDR2 FYNNEI. Unmatched junction bases numbered 7, after V lost 6 bases and J lost 5 bases. The CDR3 sequence is CASSFLAGGATGELFF. In nucleotides, the CDR3 is TGTGCCAGCAGCTTTCTAGCGGGAGGGGCTACCGGGGAGCTGTTTTTT.

This chain joins TRBV6-5 and TRBJ2-2, with 10 bases matching TRBD2. Per the germline V gene, CDR1 is MNHEY and CDR2 is SVGAGI. This CDR3 region has 15 residues. In nucleotides, the CDR3 is TGTGTCACCAGCGGGGGGGCGACGAACACCGGGGAGCTGTTTTTT. Its protein product is CVTSGGATNTGELFF.

The V call is TRBV5-1, the J call TRBJ2-7; 7 bases align to TRBD2. There are 12 residues in the CDR3. Germline V gene lookup returns CDR1 SGHRS and CDR2 YFSETQ. After removal of 6 bases from V and 4 bases from J, the junction contained 4 bases not matched to a gene. Here the CDR3 DNA reads TGCGCCAGCACCAGCGGGACTTACGAGCAGTACTTC. Translating it yields CASTSGTYEQYF.

The V call is TRBV2, the J call TRBJ2-7, with 9 bases identical to TRBD1. The V and J ends lost 9 bases and 4 bases, in that order; junction bases with no gene match: 7. Germline lookup yields CDR1 SNHLY and CDR2 FYNNEI. CDR3 size: 13 residues. Here the CDR3 reads CASDRDRAYEQYF. DNA for the CDR3: TGTGCCAGTGACCGGGACAGGGCTTACGAGCAGTACTTC.

The chain links TRBV20-1 to TRBJ2-2; 16 positions match TRBD2. Germline trimming cut 5 bases from V and 4 bases from J; bases unmatched to any gene: 7. This CDR3 has 17 amino acids. In germline, CDR1 is DFQATT, CDR2 SNEGSKA (reference sequence). The CDR3 bases are TGCAGTGCTCAAGGGACTAGCGGGGGGGCCGTCACCGGGGAGCTGTTTTTT. Protein product: CSAQGTSGGAVTGELFF.

V usage is TRBV3-1 and J usage is TRBJ2-2; 7 bases agree with TRBD2. Germline trimming cut 6 bases from V and 4 bases from J; bases unmatched to any gene: 11. The germline CDR1 and CDR2 sequences are LGHDT and YNNKEL (reference sequence). This CDR3 has 16 residues. CDR3 nucleotide sequence: TGTGCCAGCAGTAGAAGACTAGCTCAGGGCACCGGGGAGCTGTTTTTT. Its translation: CASSRRLAQGTGELFF.

This clonotype was detected once. V and J are TRBV7-2 and TRBJ1-2; TRBD1 agrees at 8 bases. Germline V gene data show CDR1 as SGHTA and CDR2 as FQGNSA. The CDR3 runs 15 residues. Germline trimming cut 5 bases from V and 4 bases from J; bases unmatched to any gene: 9. CDR3 sequence reads: CASSAQGASPYGYTF. The CDR3 DNA reads TGTGCCAGCAGCGCCCAGGGGGCGAGCCCCTATGGCTACACCTTC. Full variable domain (rest looked up from reference TRBV7-2 and TRBJ1-2): GAGVSQSPSNKVTEKGKDVELRCDPISGHTALYWYRQSLGQGLEFLIYFQGNSAPDKSGLPSDRFSAERTGGSVSTLTIQRTQQEDSAVYLCASSAQGASPYGYTFGSGTRLTVV.

The chain is built from TRBV6-5 and TRBJ1-2; 11 bases agree with TRBD1. This CDR3 region has 14 residues. Losses at the gene ends were 4 bases for V and 7 bases for J; bases not matched to a gene: 5. Germline lookup yields CDR1 MNHEY and CDR2 SVGAGI. CDR3 nucleotide sequence: TGTGCCAGCAGTTCGGACAGGGGGCGGATTGGCTACACCTTC. It yields the protein CASSSDRGRIGYTF.

The rearrangement joins TRBV25-1 to TRBJ2-5, with no clear D. Germline assignment: CDR1 MGHDK and CDR2 SYGVNS. V lost 9 bases to trimming and J lost 1 base, with 9 bases between them. The CDR3 is 12 residues long. DNA of the CDR3: TGTGCCAGTTCTGAGTTCCAAGAGACCCAGTACTTC. Its protein is CASSEFQETQYF. Full variable domain (rest looked up from reference TRBV25-1 and TRBJ2-5): EADIYQTPRYLVIGTGKKITLECSQTMGHDKMYWYQQDPGMELHLIHYSYGVNSTEKGDLSSESTVSRIRTEHFPLTLESARPSHTSQYLCASSEFQETQYFGPGTRLLVL.

A few counts support this clonotype. This chain links TRBV19 with TRBJ2-7, with 9 bases that match TRBD1. This CDR3 contains 15 residues. Unmatched junction bases numbered 8, after V lost 4 bases and J lost 4 bases. The germline gives CDR1 LNHDA, CDR2 SQIVND (reference sequence). The CDR3 loop reads CASSSTGTGSYEQYF. The CDR3 DNA reads as TGTGCCAGTAGTAGCACCGGGACAGGGTCGTACGAGCAGTACTTC. Combining the CDR3 with reference TRBV19 and TRBJ2-7 gives the whole variable domain DGGITQSPKYLFRKEGQNVTLSCEQNLNHDAMYWYRQDPGQGLRLIYYSQIVNDFQKGDIAEGYSVSREKKESFPLTVTSAQKNPTAFYLCASSSTGTGSYEQYFGPGTRLTVT.

This chain joins TRBV29-1 and TRBJ2-6, with D perhaps TRBD2 (6 bases). Looked up from germline, CDR1 is SQVTM and CDR2 is ANQGSEA. V was clipped by 8 bases and J by 2 bases, with 13 bases between them. The CDR3 is 14 residues long. This chain's CDR3 is CSTRGGPGANVLTF. For the CDR3, the DNA is TGCAGCACCCGAGGAGGGCCTGGGGCCAACGTCCTGACTTTC.

The chain links TRBV5-6 to TRBJ1-2; D is possibly TRBD1 (5 bases). This CDR3 contains 17 residues. Trimming left V 4 bases short and J 3 bases short, with 22 bases between. Germline V lookup: CDR1 SGHDT, CDR2 YYEEEE. CDR3 bases: TGTGCCAGCAGCCCCGTCCCGGGACGTATGGGAGACTATGGCTACACCTTC. Protein sequence: CASSPVPGRMGDYGYTF.

V usage is TRBV10-3 and J usage is TRBJ1-1, with unresolved D. Trimming pared 0 bases from V and 6 bases from J, leaving 11 bases between. Germline CDR1 ENHRY, CDR2 SYGVKD. The CDR3 runs 14 residues. The CDR3 loop reads CAISESRRQAEAFF. The CDR3 DNA follows: TGTGCCATCAGTGAGTCGCGCAGGCAAGCTGAAGCTTTCTTT.

This clonotype was detected once. The V call is TRBV20-1, the J call TRBJ2-1; D is uncertain. V lost 6 bases and J lost 4, with 13 bases in between. This CDR3 is 13 amino acids long. Germline V CDR1 and CDR2: DFQATT, SNEGSKA (reference sequence). CDR3: CSAHRLTYNEQFF. CDR3 in DNA: TGCAGTGCCCATAGATTAACGTACAATGAGCAGTTCTTC.

The chain employs TRBV4-1 and TRBJ2-1, with D maybe TRBD2 (6 bases). The length of the CDR3 is 17 residues. V was clipped by 0 bases and J by 0 bases, with 12 bases between them. CDR1 MGHRA and CDR2 YSYEKL come from the germline V gene. The CDR3 loop is CASSQEGRGSSYNEQFF. The CDR3 DNA follows: TGCGCCAGCAGCCAAGAGGGGCGGGGAAGCTCCTACAATGAGCAGTTCTTC.

The genes are TRBV28 and TRBJ2-7, with 12 bases fitting TRBD2. The CDR3 covers 15 residues. From germline, CDR1 is MDHEN and CDR2 SYDVKM. V was clipped by 6 bases and J by 4 bases; unmatched bases: 7. This CDR3 is CASSPRLAGDYEQYF. The CDR3 DNA reads as TGTGCCAGCAGCCCCCGACTAGCGGGAGATTACGAGCAGTACTTC.

This clonotype was picked up one time. V and J are TRBV27 and TRBJ2-2; possible D gene TRBD1, 6 bases. Trimming pared 6 bases from V and 3 bases from J, leaving 14 bases between. Germline values: CDR1 MNHEY, CDR2 SMNVEV (reference sequence). This CDR3 spans 15 amino acids. DNA of the CDR3: TGTGCCAGCAGCTCCACCGGACAGCACACCGGGGAGCTGTTTTTT. Its translation is CASSSTGQHTGELFF.